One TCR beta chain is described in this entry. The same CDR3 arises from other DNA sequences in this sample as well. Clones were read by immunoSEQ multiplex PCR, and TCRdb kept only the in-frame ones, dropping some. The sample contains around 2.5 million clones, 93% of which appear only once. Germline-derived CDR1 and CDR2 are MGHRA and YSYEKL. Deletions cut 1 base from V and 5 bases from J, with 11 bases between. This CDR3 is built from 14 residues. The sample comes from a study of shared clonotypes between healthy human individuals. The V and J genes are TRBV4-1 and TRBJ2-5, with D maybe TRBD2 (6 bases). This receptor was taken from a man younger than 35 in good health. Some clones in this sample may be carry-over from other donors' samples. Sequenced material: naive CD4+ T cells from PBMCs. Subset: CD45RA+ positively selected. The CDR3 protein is CASSQGGVGETQYF. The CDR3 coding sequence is TGCGCCAGCAGCCAAGGGGGGGTAGGGGAGACCCAGTACTTC.